This T cell receptor (beta chain) came from a study of blood T cell repertoires in COVID-19. V dropped 0 bases and J dropped 0 bases, with 6 bases sitting between them. Germline values: CDR1 GTSNPN, CDR2 SVGIG (reference sequence). The CDR3 is made up of 14 amino acids. Assay used: immunoSEQ multiplex PCR; TCRdb lists only in-frame clones, some missing. The sample includes under 200,000 clones, around nine tenths seen only once; the top ten take 10%. The rearrangement links TRBV30 to TRBJ1-5; D is undetermined. The sequencing sample was made of peripheral blood. The TCR originated in a woman between 70 and 85 years old with COVID-19, enrolled during active disease. The CDR3 protein is CAWSVGVSNQPQHF. CDR3 in DNA: TGTGCCTGGAGTGTAGGAGTTAGCAATCAGCCCCAGCATTTT.